This T cell receptor beta chain is drawn from a study of OX40 agonist ivuxolimab in advanced cancers. Context from the whole study: Ivuxolimab was a fully human IgG2 agonistic monoclonal antibody targeting the costimulatory receptor OX40 (CD134). Intravenous ivuxolimab was administered to patients every 2 weeks at six dose levels: 0.01, 0.1, 0.3, 1.5, 3 and 10 mg/kg. Of the roughly 51 dose-escalation patients, hepatocellular carcinoma was present in roughly 19, melanoma in around 15, renal cell carcinoma in 9 and head and neck cancer in 9. In the dose-escalation cohort, about four fifths of patients were male, and the mean age was 60 years with a range of about 23 to 79. Prior anti-PD-1, anti-PD-L1 or anti-CTLA-4 therapy was permitted, and approximately 41% of dose-escalation patients had received checkpoint inhibitors. Three dose-escalation patients achieved partial responses, one with hepatocellular carcinoma and two with cutaneous melanoma. Peripheral TCRbeta sequencing aimed to test whether ivuxolimab altered TCR sequence diversity and caused clonal T-cell expansion. The paper covers the monotherapy dose-escalation part of the phase I ivuxolimab trial, which included N ≈ 52 patients. The research as a whole found: In partial responders in the 0.1-3.0 mg/kg groups, normalized peripheral clonal expansion was found to be among the lowest, especially among CD8+ T cells. At doses of 0.1 to 3.0 mg/kg, clonal expansion of both CD4+ and CD8+ blood T cells was observed from baseline to week 6. After ivuxolimab, more expanded clones were found on average in CD8+ T cells than in CD4+ T cells. Low levels of normalized T-cell clonal expansion were also seen in some patients who did not respond. Antigen specificity was not determined for the clonally expanded peripheral T cells.

CDR1 and CDR2 (SEHNR, FQNEAQ) derive from the germline V gene (reference sequence). The CDR3, cysteine through phenylalanine, is 15 amino acids long. Only CDR3 DNA is held: 45 bases, read in frame from base 1. Trimming removed 2 bases from V and 4 bases from J; the gene matches leave 3 bases unexplained. The trial excluded patients who had a history of autoimmune disease or were on systemic immunosuppression. In every dose cohort, peripheral blood was drawn for TCR sequencing at baseline, cycle 4 day 1, and cycle 7 day 1. Samples came from an open-label, multicenter, first-in-human phase I dose-escalation trial of ivuxolimab. Adults with locally advanced or metastatic head and neck squamous cell, hepatocellular, melanoma or renal cell carcinoma were enrolled in the trial. Before TCR sequencing, CD4+ T cells and CD8+ T cells from peripheral blood were sorted into separate populations. As for this clone: Its antigen is still unknown. No qualities accompany the bases; no much larger clone lies one base away.

To sequence the TCRbeta CDR3 region, genomic DNA was isolated from the sorted cells. The immunoSEQ Assay was used to sequence the TCRbeta CDR3 regions. Drawn from immuneACCESS, this table holds only the in-frame rearrangements with V and J called that TCRdb kept. Clones are partly lost; checked studies trace under half to an unresolved V gene and leave the rest unexplained. The sample table shows 65,000 to 80,000 clones, and about 86% are seen once. The ten largest clonotypes hold about 1% of the sample. This chain is built from TRBV7-9 and TRBJ2-1; 9 central bases correspond to TRBD1. The TCR was taken from an adult with an advanced solid tumor such as melanoma, head and neck, liver or kidney cancer. The material sequenced was CD4+ or CD8+ T cells sorted from blood, taken in a trial of the OX40 agonist ivuxolimab. The DNA is as follows: TGTGCCAGCAGCTTAAGGACAGGGGAATACAATGAGCAGTTCTTC. Its protein reads: CASSLRTGEYNEQFF.